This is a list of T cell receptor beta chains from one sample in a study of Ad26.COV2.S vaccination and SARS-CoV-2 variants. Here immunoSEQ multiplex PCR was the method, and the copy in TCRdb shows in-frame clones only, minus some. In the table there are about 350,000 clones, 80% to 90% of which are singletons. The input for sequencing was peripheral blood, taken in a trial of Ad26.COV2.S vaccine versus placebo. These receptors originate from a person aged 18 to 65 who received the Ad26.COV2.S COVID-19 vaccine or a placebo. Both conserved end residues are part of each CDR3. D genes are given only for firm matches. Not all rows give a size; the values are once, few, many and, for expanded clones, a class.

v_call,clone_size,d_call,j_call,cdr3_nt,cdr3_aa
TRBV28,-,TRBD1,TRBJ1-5,TGTGCCAGCAGTCCCCGACAGGGGCATCAGCCCCAGCATTTT,CASSPRQGHQPQHF
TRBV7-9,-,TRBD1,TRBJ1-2,TGTGCCAGCAGCTCGGGACAGCTAAAGCTGAGCTACACCTTC,CASSSGQLKLSYTF
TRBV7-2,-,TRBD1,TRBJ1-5,TGTGCCAGCAGACGCAGTACAGGGGATCGGACTCAGCCCCAGCATTTT,CASRRSTGDRTQPQHF
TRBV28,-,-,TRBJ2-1,TGTGCCAGCAGGACGAGGGGGGGTGCCTACAATGAGCAGTTCTTC,CASRTRGGAYNEQFF
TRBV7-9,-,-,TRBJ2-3,TGTGCCAGCAGCTTAGCCTACAGGTCTACAGATACGCAGTATTTT,CASSLAYRSTDTQYF
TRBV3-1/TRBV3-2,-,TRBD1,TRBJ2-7,TGTGCCAGCAGCGAGACAGGGGGATACTCCTACGAGCAGTACTTC,CASSETGGYSYEQYF
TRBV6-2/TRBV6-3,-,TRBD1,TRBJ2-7,TGTGCCAGCAGTTACTCTCCGGGACAGGTGGTCGGCGAGCAGTACTTC,CASSYSPGQVVGEQYF
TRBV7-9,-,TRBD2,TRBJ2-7,TGTGCCAGCAGCTTAGGCGGGAGGGCCAACGAGCAGTACTTC,CASSLGGRANEQYF
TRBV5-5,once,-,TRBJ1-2,TGTGCCAGCAGCTTGGTGCAGAGTTCCCACTATGGCTACACCTTC,CASSLVQSSHYGYTF
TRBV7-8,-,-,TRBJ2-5,TGTGCCAGCAGCGTTGACAGCAAAGAGACCCAGTACTTC,CASSVDSKETQYF
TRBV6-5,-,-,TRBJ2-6,TGTGCCAGCTCGTCTGGGGCCAACGTCCTGACTTTC,CASSSGANVLTF
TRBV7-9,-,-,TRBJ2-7,TGTGCCAGCAGCCGGGGGTACGAGCAGTACTTC,CASSRGYEQYF
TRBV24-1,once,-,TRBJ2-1,TGTGCCACCAGTGATCCGTCGGGTGTGGGCGGTGAGCAGTTCTTC,CATSDPSGVGGEQFF
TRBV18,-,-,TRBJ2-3,TGTGCCAGCTCACCCCCGCGTGGAGGGGTCCTAACAGATACGCAGTATTTT,CASSPPRGGVLTDTQYF
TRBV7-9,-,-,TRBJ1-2,TGTGCCAGCAGCCCGGGCGGGAGGGACTATGGCTACACCTTC,CASSPGGRDYGYTF
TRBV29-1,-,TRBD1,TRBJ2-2,TGCAGCGTTGACGGACAGGGGTACACCGGGGAGCTGTTTTTT,CSVDGQGYTGELFF
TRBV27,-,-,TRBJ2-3,TGTGCCAGCAGTTCTGTCGGGGGAGGCCGCACAGATACGCAGTATTTT,CASSSVGGGRTDTQYF
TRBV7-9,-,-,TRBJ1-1,TGTGCCAGCAGCTTGGGAGTGACGTTGAACACTGAAGCTTTCTTT,CASSLGVTLNTEAFF
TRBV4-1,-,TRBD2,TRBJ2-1,TGCGCCAGCAGCCAGATTCTAGCGGGAGTAGACAATGAGCAGTTCTTC,CASSQILAGVDNEQFF
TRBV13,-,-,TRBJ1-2,TGTGCCAGCGCCGGGGAGGGATTGGATGGCTACACCTTC,CASAGEGLDGYTF
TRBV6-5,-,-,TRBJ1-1,TGTGCCAGCCACAGACAGAACACTGAAGCTTTCTTT,CASHRQNTEAFF
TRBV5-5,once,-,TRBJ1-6,TGTGCCAGCAGCTTGACCCCGCGGGGGGCAGATAATTCACCCCTCCACTTT,CASSLTPRGADNSPLHF
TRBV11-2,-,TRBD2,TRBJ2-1,TGTGCCAGCAGTTCTACCGGGACTAGGACAAATGAGCAGTTCTTC,CASSSTGTRTNEQFF
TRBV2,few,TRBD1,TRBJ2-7,TGTGCCAGCAGCTCCCTGGACAGGGGGTCCTACGAGCAGTACTTC,CASSSLDRGSYEQYF
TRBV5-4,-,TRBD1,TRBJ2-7,TGTGCCAGCAGCATAGGACAGGGGGCCTACGAGCAGTACTTC,CASSIGQGAYEQYF
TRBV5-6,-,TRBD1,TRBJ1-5,TGTGCCAGCAGCTTGGCGACAGGGGTTCTGCCCCAGCATTTT,CASSLATGVLPQHF
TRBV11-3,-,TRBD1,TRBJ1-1,TGTGCCAGCAGCCGGGACAGCCGATCACTGGCTTTCTTT,CASSRDSRSLAFF
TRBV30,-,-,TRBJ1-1,TGTGCCTGGACGGGAATGAACACTGAAGCTTTCTTT,CAWTGMNTEAFF
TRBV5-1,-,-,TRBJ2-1,TGCGCCAGCAGCATAAGGACAGTCGAGCAGTTCTTC,CASSIRTVEQFF
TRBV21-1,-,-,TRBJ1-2,TGTGCCAGAAGGGCCGTGACCGGGGCCCTTCTCCTTAACTATGGCTACACCTTC,CARRAVTGALLLNYGYTF
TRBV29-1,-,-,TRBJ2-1,TGCAGCGTTGAAGACAGGGTGAATGAGCAGTTCTTC,CSVEDRVNEQFF
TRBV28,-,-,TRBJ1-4,TGTGCCAGCAGTTTAGAGGGTGTAACTAATGAAAAACTGTTTTTT,CASSLEGVTNEKLFF
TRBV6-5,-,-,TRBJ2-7,TGTGCCACCCAACTCTACGAGCAGTACTTC,CATQLYEQYF
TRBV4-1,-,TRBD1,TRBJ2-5,TGCGCCAGCAGCCGGAATCAGGGGGCAGAGACCCAGTACTTC,CASSRNQGAETQYF
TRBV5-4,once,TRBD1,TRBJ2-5,TGTGCCAGCAGCTTGGGCCCGGGACAGAGAACTCAAGAGACCCAGTACTTC,CASSLGPGQRTQETQYF
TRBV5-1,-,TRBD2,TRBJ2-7,TGCGCCAGCAGCCTAAGGACTAGCGGGAGTAAAGAGCAGTACTTC,CASSLRTSGSKEQYF
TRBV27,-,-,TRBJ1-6,TGTGCCAGCAGTTCAGGAGGACTTAATTCACCCCTCCACTTT,CASSSGGLNSPLHF
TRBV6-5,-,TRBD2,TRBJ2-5,TGTGCCAGCAGTTCGCGGGGGGCGGGAGAGACCCAGTACTTC,CASSSRGAGETQYF
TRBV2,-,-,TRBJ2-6,TGTGCCAGCAGGGGGGGCCACTCTGGGGCCAACGTCCTGACTTTC,CASRGGHSGANVLTF
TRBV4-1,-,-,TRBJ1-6,TGCGCCAGCAGCCAAGACGGGATTTCACCCCTCCACTTT,CASSQDGISPLHF
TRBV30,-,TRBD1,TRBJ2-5,TGTGCCTGGAGTGGGGACAGGGGGCTGATGGAGACCCAGTACTTC,CAWSGDRGLMETQYF
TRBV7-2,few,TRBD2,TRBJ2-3,TGTGCCAGCAGCTTCGTTAGCGGGGGGGCCGTAGATACGCAGTATTTT,CASSFVSGGAVDTQYF
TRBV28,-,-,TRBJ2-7,TGTGCCAGCAGTTTCGGGGGAGACTCCTACGAGCAGTACTTC,CASSFGGDSYEQYF
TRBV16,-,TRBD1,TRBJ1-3,TGTGCCAGCAGTTTACAGGGGGATGGAAACACCATATATTTT,CASSLQGDGNTIYF
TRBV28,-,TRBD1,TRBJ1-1,TGTGCCAGCACCTTGGGCGCGGCAGGGGGCACTGAAGCTTTCTTT,CASTLGAAGGTEAFF
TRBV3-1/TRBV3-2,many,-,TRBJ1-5,TGTGCCAGCAGCCAAGAATTGGGTCAGCCCCAGCATTTT,CASSQELGQPQHF
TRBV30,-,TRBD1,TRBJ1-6,TGTGCCTCCAACCGTCCCGGGACAGGTATGGATTCACCCCTCCACTTT,CASNRPGTGMDSPLHF
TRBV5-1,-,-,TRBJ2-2,TGCGCCAGCAGCCGTCGGACAGTGAACACCGGGGAGCTGTTTTTT,CASSRRTVNTGELFF